The 5 T cell receptor beta chains below were found in one sample sequenced in a study of T cell responses to AZD1222 COVID-19 vaccine. The data were produced by immunoSEQ multiplex PCR, yet TCRdb's version contains in-frame clones alone and is incomplete. The sample lists about 120,000 clones; about 80% were seen once. The starting material was peripheral blood, obtained on day 0 of AZD1222 vaccination. These TCRs come from an adult in good health.

The rearrangement joins TRBV5-4 to TRBJ2-6; D is possibly TRBD1 or TRBD2 (5 bases each). Germline CDR1 SGHNT, CDR2 YYREEE (reference sequence). Deletions cut 7 bases from V and 0 bases from J, with 14 bases between. CDR3 length: 16 residues. This CDR3 is CASGDGRLSGANVLTF. The DNA of the CDR3 is TGTGCCAGCGGGGACGGACGTCTCTCTGGGGCCAACGTCCTGACTTTC. The full variable domain, rest sourced from reference TRBV5-4 and TRBJ2-6, is ETGVTQSPTHLIKTRGQQVTLRCSSQSGHNTVSWYQQALGQGPQFIFQYYREEENGRGNFPPRFSGLQFPNYSSELNVNALELDDSALYLCASGDGRLSGANVLTFGAGSRLTVL.

CDR3 region: CASSLASENQPQHF. CDR3 DNA sequence: TGTGCCAGCAGCTTGGCCTCAGAAAATCAGCCCCAGCATTTT. This chain connects TRBV5-5 to TRBJ1-5, with no clear D. The V gene's germline CDR1 is SGHKS and CDR2 YYEKEE (reference sequence). V gave up 0 bases and J gave up 4 bases, with 8 bases separating them. The CDR3 length is 14 residues.

This sequence joins TRBV24-1 and TRBJ2-7; 9 positions agree with TRBD1. Trimming removed 4 bases from V and 4 bases from J; junction bases left unmatched: 7. From germline, CDR1 is KGHDR and CDR2 SFDVKD. This CDR3 has 15 amino acids. Here the CDR3 DNA reads TGTGCCACCAGTGAGACGGGACAGGGCAATTACGAGCAGTACTTC. Its protein product is CATSETGQGNYEQYF.

The chain joins TRBV6-5 to TRBJ2-3; TRBD2 aligns across 13 bases. CDR3 size: 15 residues. The V gene end was trimmed by 5 bases and the J gene end by 4 bases; junction bases not matched to a gene: 3. Germline V lookup: CDR1 MNHEY, CDR2 SVGAGI. CDR3 nucleotides: TGTGCCAGCAGTAGGACTAGCGGGGGCCCAGATACGCAGTATTTT. Protein: CASSRTSGGPDTQYF.

The genes are TRBV7-2 and TRBJ1-1; D is unresolved. Germline values: CDR1 SGHTA, CDR2 FQGNSA. Trimming took 5 bases from V and 0 from J, leaving 16 bases between them. This CDR3 has 16 amino acids. CDR3 loop: CASSPQPRTLNTEAFF. CDR3 nucleotides: TGTGCCAGCAGCCCCCAACCGAGGACTTTGAACACTGAAGCTTTCTTT. The variable domain in full, with the rest retrieved from reference TRBV7-2 and TRBJ1-1, is GAGVSQSPSNKVTEKGKDVELRCDPISGHTALYWYRQSLGQGLEFLIYFQGNSAPDKSGLPSDRFSAERTGGSVSTLTIQRTQQEDSAVYLCASSPQPRTLNTEAFFGQGTRLTVV.